The T cell receptor beta chain under discussion was sequenced for a study of control samples from healthy donors and cancer patients (dated by TCRdb to about 2020). Receptors were amplified or captured by the immunoSEQ multiplex PCR assay. TCRdb limited this immuneACCESS table to in-frame rearrangements with V and J called. A share of clones is missing; checked studies link under half to unresolved V genes, and the rest is unexplained. Across this sample there are about 100,000 clones, with approximately 84% seen only once. Jointly, the top ten make up about 20% of the sample. CDR1 is given as LGHDT and CDR2 as YNNKEL, both from the germline V gene (reference sequence). From its cysteine to its phenylalanine, the CDR3 spans 15 amino acids. CDR3 DNA only is kept here, 45 bases in frame from base 1. V is clipped by 0 bases and J by 3 bases, and the sequence between their germline boundaries is 12 bases long.

On this clone: The clone's antigen remains unknown. The record has no base qualities; no much larger clone is one base away.

The sequence derives from a woman aged 50 to 60 in good health. The sample comprised blood. The chain is assembled from TRBV3-1 (or the pseudogene TRBV3-2) and TRBJ2-7, and the D gene may be TRBD2, 5 bases matching. CDR3 region: CASSQDPGSNYEQYF. The DNA sequence is given as TGTGCCAGCAGCCAAGACCCGGGGAGCAACTACGAGCAGTACTTC.